The next 29 T cell receptor beta chains were all read from a single sample in a study of cytomegalovirus exposure and HLA in healthy donors. Sequencing used immunoSEQ multiplex PCR; TCRdb keeps in-frame clones, though not all of them. The sample has about 240,000 clones; approximately 83% are singletons. Sequencing was carried out using PBMCs. The receptors originated from a woman aged 25 to 39 in good health and CMV-seropositive.

This chain joins TRBV28 and TRBJ2-2; possibly TRBD2 for D (6 bases). The CDR3 has 15 amino acids. The germline gives CDR1 MDHEN, CDR2 SYDVKM. V was cut by 5 bases and J by 7 bases, with 17 bases left in between. The CDR3: CASSLGGGGVGELFF. The DNA for the CDR3 is TGTGCCAGCAGTCTGGGAGGAGGAGGGGTCGGGGAGCTGTTTTTT.

The rearrangement joins TRBV19 to TRBJ2-5; tentative D call: TRBD1 (7 bases). V was pared by 7 bases and J by 4 bases, with 16 bases between. The germline CDR1 and CDR2 sequences are LNHDA and SQIVND (reference sequence). The CDR3 sequence is 14 residues long. The CDR3 nucleotides are TGTGCCAGTACCCCTCAGGGGGGTGGAGAGACCCAGTACTTC. Amino acids: CASTPQGGGETQYF.

J is TRBJ2-1 and V is TRBV15; D is possibly TRBD2 (6 bases). Germline-derived CDR1 and CDR2 are LNHNV and YYDKDF (reference sequence). The CDR3 is made up of 16 amino acids. Trimming took off 3 bases at V and 0 bases at J, with 12 bases between the two ends. This CDR3 reads CATSRGRDPSYNEQFF. The CDR3 coding sequence is TGTGCCACCAGCAGGGGGCGGGACCCCTCCTACAATGAGCAGTTCTTC.

The CDR3 protein is CSVSGLAGTQFF. In DNA form, the CDR3 reads TGCAGCGTTTCTGGACTAGCGGGAACGCAGTTCTTC. The chain carries TRBV29-1 and TRBJ2-1; TRBD2 aligns across 12 bases. The trim removed 5 bases at V and 12 bases at J, leaving 5 bases unmatched. Germline CDR1 is SQVTM and CDR2 is ANQGSEA. This CDR3 is 12 amino acids long.

This clone was seen a few times. The chain links TRBV18 to TRBJ2-7; 10 bases agree with TRBD2. Trimming took 6 bases from V and 2 from J; bases not matched to a gene: 4. Germline V gene data show CDR1 as KGHSH and CDR2 as LQKENI. The CDR3 is made up of 14 amino acids. The CDR3 DNA follows: TGTGCCAGCTCTGAAGCGGGAGGGCCCTACGAGCAGTACTTC. It specifies CASSEAGGPYEQYF.

This clone was picked up a small number of times. The chain couples TRBV15 to TRBJ1-1; 8 nucleotides align to TRBD1. Germline assignment: CDR1 LNHNV and CDR2 YYDKDF (reference sequence). This CDR3 comprises 14 residues. The junction had 8 bases not matched to a gene; V was cut back by 2 bases and J by 9 bases. The CDR3, as DNA: TGTGCCACCAGCAGATCGACGGACAGGGACAAAGCTTTCTTT. Protein sequence: CATSRSTDRDKAFF.

V gene TRBV4-2 combines with J gene TRBJ1-2, with unresolved D. The CDR3 extends over 14 amino acids. Per germline, CDR1 LGHNA and CDR2 YNFKEQ. The V and J ends lost 3 bases and 6 bases respectively, with 14 bases between them. The CDR3 DNA sequence: TGTGCCAGCAGCCATCCGGGAGTTGAGAATGGCTACACCTTC. Protein product: CASSHPGVENGYTF.

V is TRBV20-1 and J is TRBJ1-3; D ambiguous. The CDR3 is made up of 11 amino acids. The germline CDR1 and CDR2 sequences are DFQATT and SNEGSKA (reference sequence). Trimming took off 8 bases at V and 2 bases at J, with 7 bases between the two ends. CDR3 nucleotides: TGCAGTCCGGTGGCTGGAAACACCATATATTTT. Translation gives CSPVAGNTIYF.

The rearrangement links TRBV5-1 to TRBJ1-2; the D gene is possibly TRBD1 (5 bases). The CDR3 extends over 15 amino acids. The V end was cut by 2 bases, the J end by 0 bases, with 11 bases between. From germline, CDR1 is SGHRS and CDR2 YFSETQ. For the CDR3, the DNA is TGCGCCAGCAGCTTTACAGGCGACGCTAACTATGGCTACACCTTC. This translates into CASSFTGDANYGYTF.

To note about this clone: Other DNA sequences in the sample encode the same CDR3. The rearrangement uses TRBV28 and TRBJ2-7, with D perhaps matching TRBD1 (6 bases). V lost 2 bases, J lost 2 bases, and 10 bases lay in between. CDR1 and CDR2 (germline): MDHEN, SYDVKM. There are 14 residues in the CDR3. CDR3 DNA sequence: TGTGCCAGCAGTTTAGGGGGCCAACCCTACGAGCAGTACTTC. It specifies CASSLGGQPYEQYF.

V usage is TRBV6-6 and J usage is TRBJ1-2, with a tentative D call TRBD1 (5 bases). The germline V and J ends were trimmed by 2 bases and 1 base, with 8 bases remaining between them. Germline values: CDR1 MNHNY, CDR2 SVGAGI (reference sequence). The CDR3 spans 14 residues. The CDR3: CASSYDSINYGYTF. The CDR3 nucleotides are TGTGCCAGCAGTTACGACAGCATTAACTATGGCTACACCTTC.

This rearrangement joins TRBV15 to TRBJ2-3; the match to TRBD2 covers 10 bases. CDR1 and CDR2 (germline): LNHNV, YYDKDF (reference sequence). V gave up 3 bases and J gave up 0 bases; unmatched junction bases: 3. This CDR3 spans 16 amino acids. Here the CDR3 reads CATSRKTSGSTDTQYF. CDR3 nucleotides: TGTGCCACCAGCAGGAAGACTAGCGGGAGCACAGATACGCAGTATTTT.

The chain uses TRBV2 and TRBJ1-2, with D uncertain. Germline loops: CDR1 SNHLY, CDR2 FYNNEI. V dropped 1 base and J dropped 8 bases, with 11 bases sitting between them. The CDR3 covers 13 residues. The chain's CDR3 is CASSEEAGVGYTF. The CDR3 region has the DNA TGTGCCAGCAGTGAAGAGGCCGGGGTAGGCTACACCTTC. The whole variable domain, remainder taken from reference TRBV2 and TRBJ1-2, is EPEVTQTPSHQVTQMGQEVILRCVPISNHLYFYWYRQILGQKVEFLVSFYNNEISEKSEIFDDQFSVERPDGSNFTLKIRSTKLEDSAMYFCASSEEAGVGYTFGSGTRLTVV.

This clone was found once. The CDR3 coding sequence is TGTGCCAGCAGCCCCGTGGGGCCGAGCTCCTACAATGAGCAGTTCTTC. As protein: CASSPVGPSSYNEQFF. The rearrangement joins TRBV28 to TRBJ2-1; D perhaps matches TRBD1 (5 bases). This CDR3 is 16 amino acids long. V was clipped by 6 bases and J by 0 bases, with 15 bases between them. Germline V lookup: CDR1 MDHEN, CDR2 SYDVKM.

The chain carries TRBV28 and TRBJ2-5, with TRBD1 matching over 7 bases. The CDR3 is made up of 15 amino acids. The germline V gene encodes CDR1 MDHEN and CDR2 SYDVKM. Trimming cost V 5 bases and J 4 bases; bases outside gene matches: 10. CDR3 sequence: CASSPPSGGRETQYF. DNA of the CDR3: TGTGCCAGCAGTCCTCCCTCAGGGGGACGAGAGACCCAGTACTTC.

This rearrangement joins TRBV6-5 to TRBJ2-5, with D maybe TRBD1 (5 bases). Trimming removed 0 bases from V and 5 bases from J, with 10 bases in between. CDR1 and CDR2 (germline): MNHEY, SVGAGI. The CDR3 totals 14 residues. The CDR3 sequence is CASSYSIQEETQYF. DNA for the CDR3: TGTGCCAGCAGTTACTCGATACAGGAGGAGACCCAGTACTTC.

The chain links TRBV27 to TRBJ1-1, with D possibly matching TRBD1 (5 bases). Trimming removed 3 bases at V and 1 base at J, with 6 bases between. The CDR3 has 13 residues. Germline CDR1 reads MNHEY; CDR2 reads SMNVEV (reference sequence). The CDR3 protein is CASSFGQNTEAFF. The CDR3 region has the DNA TGTGCCAGCAGTTTCGGACAGAACACTGAAGCTTTCTTT.

This clone appeared a single time. V usage is TRBV7-6 and J usage is TRBJ1-1; 7 nucleotides agree with TRBD1. The CDR3 extends over 14 amino acids. Per germline, CDR1 SGHVS and CDR2 FNYEAQ. The ends lost 3 bases at V and 10 bases at J; junction bases unmatched: 11. DNA for the CDR3: TGTGCCAGCAGCTTTGGTGAGGGGGCAAGGGGAGCTTTCTTT. Translated, it gives CASSFGEGARGAFF.

V and J are TRBV30 and TRBJ2-1; 7 nucleotides match TRBD1. Losses at the gene ends were 1 base for V and 2 bases for J; bases not matched to a gene: 2. The CDR3 length is 14 residues. From germline, CDR1 is GTSNPN and CDR2 SVGIG (reference sequence). The CDR3 protein is CAWSGGTAYNEQFF. CDR3 bases: TGTGCCTGGAGTGGGGGGACAGCCTACAATGAGCAGTTCTTC.

The CDR3 spells CASSFVGQGTYNEQFF. CDR3 bases: TGTGCCAGCAGTTTTGTGGGACAGGGTACCTACAATGAGCAGTTCTTC. This sequence joins TRBV27 and TRBJ2-1; 9 nucleotides match TRBD1. CDR3 length equals 16 residues. Germline CDR1 is MNHEY and CDR2 is SMNVEV (reference sequence). V lost 3 bases and J lost 2; bases outside the gene matches: 5.

The gene calls are TRBV7-9 and TRBJ2-3; 7 bases fit TRBD2. J was trimmed by 4 bases and V by 3 bases; bases with no gene match: 7. Germline V gene sequence: CDR1 SEHNR, CDR2 FQNEAQ (reference sequence). The CDR3 is 15 amino acids. CDR3 DNA: TGTGCCAGCAGCTTCTTTGCGGGAGTACCAGATACGCAGTATTTT. It yields the protein CASSFFAGVPDTQYF.

This chain uses TRBV13 with TRBJ1-2; weak D call: TRBD1 (5 bases). This CDR3 comprises 14 residues. Trimming pared 0 bases from V and 1 base from J, leaving 6 bases between. The germline V gene has CDR1 PRHDT and CDR2 FYEKMQ (reference sequence). CDR3 region: CASSLGQGNYGYTF. CDR3 nucleotide sequence: TGTGCCAGCAGCTTAGGCCAGGGTAACTATGGCTACACCTTC.

This clone was seen once. V and J are TRBV7-9 and TRBJ2-1, with 13 bases that match TRBD2. V shed 5 bases, J shed 12 bases, and the junction held 4 bases outside the gene matches. The CDR3 has 13 amino acids. Germline assignment: CDR1 SEHNR and CDR2 FQNEAQ (reference sequence). DNA for the CDR3: TGTGCCAGCAGCACTAGCGGGAGGGCCGGGCAGTTCTTC. It translates to CASSTSGRAGQFF.

The rearrangement joins TRBV2 to TRBJ2-1; D is perhaps TRBD2 (7 bases). Trimming removed 2 bases at V and 6 bases at J, with 14 bases between. Germline values: CDR1 SNHLY, CDR2 FYNNEI. The CDR3 spans 15 residues. CDR3 coding DNA: TGTGCCAGCAGTGAAAGTACTAGGGGGGGCAATGAGCAGTTCTTC. It specifies CASSESTRGGNEQFF.

The J gene is TRBJ1-2, the V gene TRBV5-1; D remains unclear. CDR1 and CDR2 (germline): SGHRS, YFSETQ. The CDR3 runs to 14 residues. V was trimmed by 0 bases and J by 4 bases, leaving 10 bases between them. For the CDR3, the DNA is TGCGCCAGCAGCTTGGATGGCCCTGGCTATGGCTACACCTTC. Protein product: CASSLDGPGYGYTF.

This clone showed up just once. The chain carries TRBV5-1 and TRBJ2-5; D gene unclear. The CDR3 loop spans 12 amino acids. V shed 4 bases and J shed 0 bases, with 4 bases lying between them. From germline, CDR1 is SGHRS and CDR2 YFSETQ. CDR3 amino acids: CASSQYQETQYF. For the CDR3, the DNA is TGCGCCAGCAGCCAGTACCAAGAGACCCAGTACTTC. Supplemented by reference TRBV5-1 and TRBJ2-5, the full variable domain reads KAGVTQTPRYLIKTRGQQVTLSCSPISGHRSVSWYQQTPGQGLQFLFEYFSETQRNKGNFPGRFSGRQFSNSRSEMNVSTLELGDSALYLCASSQYQETQYFGPGTRLLVL.

The genes are TRBV5-5 and TRBJ2-3, with D possibly matching TRBD1 (5 bases). The CDR3 loop spans 15 amino acids. V lost 6 bases and J lost 4, with 18 bases in between. Germline CDR1 and CDR2: SGHKS and YYEKEE (reference sequence). CDR3 in DNA: TGTGCCAGCACCACCCCCAGGGCCCTATCAGATACGCAGTATTTT. As protein: CASTTPRALSDTQYF.

Concerning this clone itself: This same CDR3 is encoded by further DNA sequences in the sample. The chain carries TRBV5-1 and TRBJ2-7, with 9 bases that match TRBD2. V shed 5 bases, J shed 1 base, and the junction held 4 bases outside the gene matches. The V gene's germline CDR1 is SGHRS and CDR2 YFSETQ. The CDR3 runs to 14 residues. As DNA, the CDR3 is TGCGCCAGCAGTTCAACTAGCGGGTCCTACGAGCAGTACTTC. Residues: CASSSTSGSYEQYF. Full variable domain (rest looked up from reference TRBV5-1 and TRBJ2-7): KAGVTQTPRYLIKTRGQQVTLSCSPISGHRSVSWYQQTPGQGLQFLFEYFSETQRNKGNFPGRFSGRQFSNSRSEMNVSTLELGDSALYLCASSSTSGSYEQYFGPGTRLTVT.

The chain is built from TRBV19 and TRBJ2-1, with 11 bases fitting TRBD2. Trimming removed 5 bases from V and 14 bases from J; junction bases left unmatched: 5. This CDR3 contains 12 residues. CDR1 and CDR2 (germline): LNHDA, SQIVND (reference sequence). In DNA, the CDR3 is TGTGCCAGTAGTGTACTAGCGGGAGTGGAGTTCTTC. Protein: CASSVLAGVEFF.